This T cell receptor (beta chain) was captured in a study of blood T cells in healthy people across ages. Notes on the study in general: Roughly linear declines in TCR beta diversity per million T cells occurred with age. No conclusive comparison of naive versus antigen-experienced cells was possible with unsorted PBMCs. Long-lived donors exceeded aged donors in naive CD4+ cells and diversity.

The extraction recovered at least 5 micrograms of total RNA per sample. A second about 7 to 11 cycle PCR used barcoded and J-beta primers. MiXCR, run by TCRdb on the 5' RACE reads, gives a single entry per CDR3 protein. Found here are about 1.7 million distinct CDR3 sequences, 25% to 30% of them singletons; the top ten hold about 7.7%. The V gene lost 4 bases and the J gene lost 3 bases, with 19 bases spanning the gap. The CDR3 sequence is 16 residues long. Per germline, CDR1 SNHLY and CDR2 FYNNEI. Comment on this clonotype: No antigen is known for it.

The clonotype comes from a woman aged 30 to 39 in good health. The genes are TRBV2 and TRBJ2-7, with D maybe TRBD1 (6 bases). The specimen sequenced was blood. The CDR3: CASSGEIPAGDYEQYF. The CDR3 region has the DNA TGTGCCAGCAGTGGAGAAATTCCTGCAGGGGACTACGAGCAGTACTTC.